The present T cell receptor beta chain was sequenced within a study of cytomegalovirus exposure and HLA in healthy donors. Study observations and caveats: A list of around 160 TCR beta chains associated with cytomegalovirus was given. In an earlier analysis, about 87% or about 30%: the productive usage of most TCR beta V segments.

The CDR3 has 16 residues. Per germline, CDR1 MGHDK and CDR2 SYGVNS. V was trimmed by 3 bases and J by 4 bases, leaving 18 bases between them. As concerns this clone: The antigen remains unidentified.

Amplification used 60 Vbeta primers and 13 Jbeta primers. Libraries were prepared by immunoSEQ multiplex PCR; TCRdb keeps only in-frame clonotypes and omits some of them. The sample carries about 200,000 clones, roughly 68% recorded once. The chain uses TRBV25-1 and TRBJ2-5; D not certain. Sequenced input: PBMCs. The sequence came from a woman in her thirties in good health and CMV-seronegative. This chain's CDR3 is CASSEVVRPVGETQYF. DNA for the CDR3: TGTGCCAGCAGTGAGGTTGTCAGGCCCGTGGGAGAGACCCAGTACTTC.